These T cell receptor beta chains were read from a single sample in a study of human CD8 memory T cell subsets. TCRdb reprocessed the 5' RACE reads, with one entry per CDR3 protein and no DNA. In total, the table holds 11,000 or so distinct CDR3 sequences. The sample comprised CD8+ T cells from PBMCs. Receptors were obtained from a human donor in good health. CDR3s include the opening cysteine and the closing phenylalanine or tryptophan. Each record gives: clone size, V gene, J gene, CDR3 protein. Clone size is stated in some rows and not others, as once, few, many or a class when expanded.

>NA|TRBV18|TRBJ2-1
CASSPGTGSDNEQFF
>NA|TRBV27|TRBJ2-2
CASSPRDRTPNTGELFF
>NA|TRBV7-6|TRBJ2-3
CASSDGLAGVGTDTQYF
>NA|TRBV28|TRBJ2-1
CASRWTSGWDEQFF
>NA|TRBV20-1|TRBJ2-3
CSARSGERESDTQYF
>NA|TRBV4-1|TRBJ2-7
CASSQGGGSEEQYF
>NA|TRBV9|TRBJ2-3
CASSGWATDTQYF
>NA|TRBV20-1|TRBJ2-1
CSASEYSVHNEQFF
>NA|TRBV7-2|TRBJ2-5
CATTGTSQETQYF
>NA|TRBV7-2|TRBJ1-2
CASSLGGLDGYTF
>NA|TRBV13|TRBJ2-7
CASSPGTGGRSTYEQYF
>NA|TRBV4-3|TRBJ1-1
CASSQGEGYGTEAFF
>medium-sized|TRBV13|TRBJ1-6
CASSSTGGVAPLHF
>NA|TRBV7-3|TRBJ1-1
CASSSTGAPNTEAFF
>NA|TRBV5-1|TRBJ2-1
CASSWNSNHEQFF
>NA|TRBV30|TRBJ1-5
CAWNYYNQPQHF
>medium-sized|TRBV20-1|TRBJ2-1
CSASRGNEQFF
>NA|TRBV28|TRBJ2-1
CASSFLPGTSGSDEQFF
>NA|TRBV20-1|TRBJ2-1
CSAISGTSSYNEQFF
>NA|TRBV4-1|TRBJ1-1
CASSRYDGNTEAFF
>NA|TRBV6-5|TRBJ2-1
CASSYSSAKGTSHHNEQFF
>NA|TRBV5-1|TRBJ2-7
CASSAGQTSYEQYF
>NA|TRBV14|TRBJ2-1
CASSHYTGGTYNEQFF
>NA|TRBV28|TRBJ2-1
CASSILRRIYNEQFF
>NA|TRBV28|TRBJ2-3
CASTARTHRTTDTQYF
>NA|TRBV20-1|TRBJ2-5
CSARDYRGQTQYF
>NA|TRBV28|TRBJ2-2
CASSYPRSGAFFNTGELFF
>NA|TRBV7-6|TRBJ2-5
CASVGGETQYF
>NA|TRBV7-9|TRBJ2-5
CASSSTVTQETQYF
>NA|TRBV11-2|TRBJ2-1
CASSLGTGSYSYNEQFF
>NA|TRBV5-5|TRBJ2-5
CASSLSAEKETQYF
>NA|TRBV5-5|TRBJ1-2
CASSSPAGGNYGYTF
>NA|TRBV21-1|TRBJ2-1
CASSKLDRGPYNEQFF
>NA|TRBV7-2|TRBJ2-4
CASSLAVRERKNIQYF
>NA|TRBV9|TRBJ1-1
CASSVAGSQEAFF
>medium-sized|TRBV4-3|TRBJ2-1
CASSQVGGDRRYNEQFF
>medium-sized|TRBV12-3/TRBV12-4|TRBJ2-1
CASSSGPPRNEQFF
>NA|TRBV18|TRBJ1-1
CASSPVGGAEAFF
>NA|TRBV7-8|TRBJ2-1
CASSLGRAGWGEQFF
>NA|TRBV19|TRBJ1-1
CASSIGGGGIEAFF
>NA|TRBV5-6|TRBJ1-1
CASSLGWVAVGMNTEAFF
>NA|TRBV5-1|TRBJ2-3
CASPRPLRPDTQYF
>NA|TRBV7-6|TRBJ1-5
CASSFNGDQPQHF
>NA|TRBV29-1|TRBJ2-7
CSVVGTSGISKGEQYF
>NA|TRBV6-2/TRBV6-3|TRBJ2-2
CASRILAAAGELFF
>NA|TRBV6-2/TRBV6-3|TRBJ2-1
CASSYSIFETEGKYEQFF
>NA|TRBV19|TRBJ2-7
CASCHRGAYEQYF
>NA|TRBV4-3|TRBJ2-7
CASSHGTADLYEQYF